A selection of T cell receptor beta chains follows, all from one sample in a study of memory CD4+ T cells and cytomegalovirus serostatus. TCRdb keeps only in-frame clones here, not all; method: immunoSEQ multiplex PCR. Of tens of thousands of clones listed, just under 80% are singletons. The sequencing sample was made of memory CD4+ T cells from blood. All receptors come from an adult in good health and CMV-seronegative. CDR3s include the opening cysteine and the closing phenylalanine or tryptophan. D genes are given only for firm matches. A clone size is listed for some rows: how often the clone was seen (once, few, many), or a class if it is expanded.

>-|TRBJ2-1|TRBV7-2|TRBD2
CASSRLAGALDEQFF
TGTGCCAGCAGCCGACTAGCGGGGGCCCTCGATGAGCAGTTCTTC
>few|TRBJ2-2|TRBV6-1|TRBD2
CASSEARGGAFSGIAGELFF
TGTGCCAGCAGTGAAGCTCGCGGGGGGGCCTTTAGTGGTATCGCCGGGGAGCTGTTTTTT
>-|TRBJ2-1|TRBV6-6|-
CASSYSGSRGYNEQFF
TGTGCCAGCAGTTACTCGGGGAGTCGCGGTTACAATGAGCAGTTCTTC
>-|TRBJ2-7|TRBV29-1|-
CSVDLGTHEQYF
TGCAGCGTTGATTTAGGTACCCACGAGCAGTACTTC
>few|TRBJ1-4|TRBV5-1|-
CASTRDSGATNEKLFF
TGCGCCAGCACCAGGGATTCAGGAGCAACTAATGAAAAACTGTTTTTT
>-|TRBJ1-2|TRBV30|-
CAWSRRVRTYGYTF
TGTGCCTGGAGTAGGAGGGTTCGGACCTATGGCTACACCTTC
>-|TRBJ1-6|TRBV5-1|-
CASSPATEGRGSPLHF
TGCGCCAGCAGCCCCGCGACGGAGGGCAGGGGTTCACCCCTCCACTTT
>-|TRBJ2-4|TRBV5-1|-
CASSGVGDKNIQYF
TGCGCCAGCAGCGGGGTTGGCGACAAAAACATTCAGTACTTC
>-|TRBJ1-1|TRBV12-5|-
CASGLRASRAMNTEAFF
TGTGCTAGTGGTTTGAGGGCCTCCAGGGCCATGAACACTGAAGCTTTCTTT
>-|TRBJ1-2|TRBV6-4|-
CASSGAGGEGYTF
TGTGCCAGCAGTGGGGCTGGGGGCGAGGGCTACACCTTC
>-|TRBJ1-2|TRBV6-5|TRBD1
CASSPGQGVYGYTF
TGTGCCAGCAGCCCCGGACAGGGGGTATATGGCTACACCTTC
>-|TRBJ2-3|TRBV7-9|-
CASIPRESTDTQYF
TGTGCCAGCATCCCCAGGGAGAGCACAGATACGCAGTATTTT
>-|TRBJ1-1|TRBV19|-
CASSTFATVRNTEAFF
TGTGCCAGTAGTACCTTCGCCACGGTGAGGAACACTGAAGCTTTCTTT
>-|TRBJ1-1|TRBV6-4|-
CASSASFSTEAFF
TGTGCCAGCAGTGCTTCGTTTAGCACTGAAGCTTTCTTT
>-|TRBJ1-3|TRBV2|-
CASTGDSGNTIYF
TGTGCCAGCACAGGGGACTCTGGAAACACCATATATTTT
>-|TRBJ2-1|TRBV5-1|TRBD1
CASSLGTGNFRNEQFF
TGCGCCAGCAGCCTGGGGACAGGGAACTTTCGCAATGAGCAGTTCTTC
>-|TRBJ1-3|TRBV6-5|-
CASSYRRADSGNTIYF
TGTGCCAGCAGTTATCGAAGGGCTGACTCTGGAAACACCATATATTTT
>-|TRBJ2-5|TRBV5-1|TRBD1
CASSTGDRGGETQYF
TGCGCCAGCAGCACCGGAGACAGGGGGGGAGAGACCCAGTACTTC
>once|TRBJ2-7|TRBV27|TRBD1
CASSPEGQGRNGEQYF
TGTGCCAGCAGCCCTGAGGGACAGGGCAGGAATGGCGAGCAGTACTTC
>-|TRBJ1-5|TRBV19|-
CASSIGKAHSNQPQHF
TGTGCCAGTAGTATTGGAAAGGCCCATAGCAATCAGCCCCAGCATTTT
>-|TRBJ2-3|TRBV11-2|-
CASSLAVGDGTDTQYF
TGTGCCAGCAGCTTAGCTGTGGGGGATGGCACAGATACGCAGTATTTT
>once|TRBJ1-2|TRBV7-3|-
CASSGSRQVANYGYTF
TGTGCCAGCAGCGGATCTCGACAGGTAGCTAACTATGGCTACACCTTC
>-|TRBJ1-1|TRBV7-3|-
CASSHTENTEAFF
TGTGCCAGCAGCCATACAGAGAACACTGAAGCTTTCTTT
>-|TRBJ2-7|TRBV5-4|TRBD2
CASSPRTGGPTEQYF
TGTGCCAGCAGCCCACGAACGGGGGGGCCTACCGAGCAGTACTTC